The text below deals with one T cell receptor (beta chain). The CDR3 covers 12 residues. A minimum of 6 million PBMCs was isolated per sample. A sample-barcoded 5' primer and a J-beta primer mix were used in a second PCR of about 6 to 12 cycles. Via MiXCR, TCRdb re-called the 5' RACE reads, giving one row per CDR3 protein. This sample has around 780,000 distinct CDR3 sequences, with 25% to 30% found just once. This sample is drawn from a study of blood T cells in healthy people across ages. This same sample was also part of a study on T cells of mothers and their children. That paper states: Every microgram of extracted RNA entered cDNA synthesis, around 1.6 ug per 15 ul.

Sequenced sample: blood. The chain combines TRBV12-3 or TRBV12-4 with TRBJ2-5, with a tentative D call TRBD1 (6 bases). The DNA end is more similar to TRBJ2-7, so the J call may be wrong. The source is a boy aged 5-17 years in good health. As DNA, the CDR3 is TGTGCCAGCAGCTACGGACAGTACGAGCAGTACTTC. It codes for CASSYGQYEQYF.